The present TCR beta chain was sequenced within a study of blood T cells in healthy people across ages. CDR1 is LNHDA, CDR2 SQIVND, per germline (reference sequence). The CDR3 is 14 amino acids. With V trimmed by 7 bases and J by 5 bases, 4 bases remained unmatched. Then a second PCR, running roughly 7 to 11 cycles, was carried out with a sample-barcoded 5' primer and a J-beta primer mix. Each cDNA molecule, via a template-switch adaptor with 12 random nucleotides, was tagged. TCRdb itself ran the 5' RACE reads through MiXCR, one entry per CDR3 protein. The sample yields about 770,000 distinct CDR3 sequences, around two fifths seen once.

V usage is TRBV19 and J usage is TRBJ2-6, with 8 positions matching TRBD1. The specimen was blood. The clonotype comes from a man aged 55-75 years in good health. The CDR3 nucleotides read TGTGCCAGTAACAGGGGGGACTGGGCCAACGTCCTGACTTTC. Encoded protein: CASNRGDWANVLTF.